This TCR beta chain comes out of a study of immune evolution from preneoplasia to lung adenocarcinoma. The CDR3 length is 14 residues. V was pared by 8 bases and J by 7 bases, with 17 bases between. CDR1 is MNHEY and CDR2 is SMNVEV in the germline V gene (reference sequence). The table came from immunoSEQ multiplex PCR; TCRdb's copy has only in-frame clones and leaves some out. The sample lists 3,000 to 4,500 clones, around four fifths occurring once. Study observations and caveats: Top clone frequencies peaked in normal lung, apparently declining through invasive adenocarcinoma.

With regard to this clone: The target antigen is unknown.

Sequenced sample: FFPE adjacent normal lung tissue. This TCR was sampled from a person aged 60-79 years with lung adenocarcinoma. The V gene is TRBV27, the J gene TRBJ1-4, with TRBD1 as a possible D gene (5 bases). In DNA, the CDR3 is TGTGCCAGCGGGAGGCCCCGAGGGACTGAAAAACTGTTTTTT. Translating it yields CASGRPRGTEKLFF.